These 9 T cell receptor beta chains originate from one sample sequenced in a study of patients and donors after allogeneic stem cell transplantation. Each CDR3 protein gets one entry after TCRdb re-called the RT-PCR reads with MiXCR. The sample carries hundreds of thousands of distinct CDR3 sequences, 16% recorded once. Material for sequencing was blood, either unsorted or a sorted T cell fraction (not recorded which). The receptors stem from a human donor who was either an allogeneic HSCT recipient or a stem cell or donor lymphocyte infusion donor (not recorded which). It is not recorded whose cells these are; they may come from a transplant donor.

This chain joins TRBV5-5 and TRBJ1-1; no clear D gene. This CDR3 spans 13 amino acids. Per germline, CDR1 SGHKS and CDR2 YYEKEE (reference sequence). The ends were cut back, 3 bases at V and 1 base at J, with 7 bases in the middle. The DNA for the CDR3 is TGTGCCAGCAGCTCGGACCCGAACACTGAAGCTTTCTTT. This gives the protein CASSSDPNTEAFF.

This clonotype was detected ten times or more. This chain links TRBV7-2 with TRBJ1-5, with D unclear. V lost 1 base and J lost 6, with 4 bases in between. From germline, CDR1 is SGHTA and CDR2 FQGNSA. The CDR3 has 12 residues. The CDR3 protein is CASSLGPQPQHF. DNA for the CDR3: TGTGCCAGCAGCTTAGGACCTCAGCCCCAGCATTTT.

The chain combines TRBV20-1 with TRBJ1-4, with a possible D match to TRBD1 (5 bases). Looked up from germline, CDR1 is DFQATT and CDR2 is SNEGSKA (reference sequence). The V gene lost 5 bases and the J gene lost 7 bases, with 14 bases spanning the gap. This CDR3 has 13 amino acids. In DNA, the CDR3 is TGCAGTGCTGCCTCGGGACGGCCTGAAAAACTGTTTTTT. Amino acid sequence: CSAASGRPEKLFF.

This clonotype came up a few times. The gene calls are TRBV6-1 and TRBJ2-7; D is uncertain. V shed 0 bases and J shed 0 bases, with 6 bases lying between them. CDR1 and CDR2 from the germline V gene are MNHNS and SASEGT. The CDR3 has 14 residues. The CDR3, as DNA: TGTGCCAGCAGTGAAGCTACATCCTCCTACGAGCAGTACTTC. Its protein is CASSEATSSYEQYF.

The chain uses TRBV29-1 and TRBJ1-2; D is possibly TRBD1 (5 bases). With 4 bases removed from V and 3 bases from J, the gap between germline ends came to 15 bases. The CDR3 totals 14 residues. Germline assignment: CDR1 SQVTM and CDR2 ANQGSEA. In DNA form, the CDR3 reads TGCAGCGTTGCTCGACGAGACAGCTACTATGGCTACACCTTC. Translating gives CSVARRDSYYGYTF.

This clonotype has at least ten counts. The chain has TRBV7-9 and TRBJ2-3; D is ambiguous. The V and J ends lost 6 bases and 2 bases respectively, with 6 bases between them. The CDR3 length is 12 residues. CDR1 and CDR2 (germline): SEHNR, FQNEAQ (reference sequence). The CDR3 loop is CASSYPTDTQYF. The CDR3, as DNA: TGTGCCAGCAGTTACCCCACAGATACGCAGTATTTT.

Worth noting for this clonotype: A much larger clone sits a single nucleotide away, making a read error possible. The V call is TRBV12-3 or TRBV12-4, the J call TRBJ1-2; 7 nucleotides match TRBD1. This CDR3 has 12 amino acids. CDR3 protein: CASSPGGYGYIF. In DNA form, the CDR3 reads TGTGCCAGCAGTCCAGGGGGTTATGGCTACATCTTC.

This clonotype was observed a few times. The chain employs TRBV12-3 or TRBV12-4 and TRBJ1-2; TRBD1 matches at 12 bases. The V and J ends lost 3 bases and 2 bases, in that order; junction bases with no gene match: 4. The CDR3 runs 16 residues. CDR3 nucleotide sequence: TGTGCCAGCAGTTTCGGGACAGGGGGCCTGAACTATGGCTACACCTTC. Residues: CASSFGTGGLNYGYTF.

This clonotype was found many times. The chain combines TRBV7-9 with TRBJ1-1; D is unclear. The CDR3 loop spans 10 amino acids. V shed 3 bases and J shed 5 bases, with 1 base lying between them. Germline assignment: CDR1 SEHNR and CDR2 FQNEAQ (reference sequence). The CDR3 is CASSLTEAFF. In DNA, the CDR3 is TGTGCCAGCAGCTTGACTGAAGCTTTCTTT.